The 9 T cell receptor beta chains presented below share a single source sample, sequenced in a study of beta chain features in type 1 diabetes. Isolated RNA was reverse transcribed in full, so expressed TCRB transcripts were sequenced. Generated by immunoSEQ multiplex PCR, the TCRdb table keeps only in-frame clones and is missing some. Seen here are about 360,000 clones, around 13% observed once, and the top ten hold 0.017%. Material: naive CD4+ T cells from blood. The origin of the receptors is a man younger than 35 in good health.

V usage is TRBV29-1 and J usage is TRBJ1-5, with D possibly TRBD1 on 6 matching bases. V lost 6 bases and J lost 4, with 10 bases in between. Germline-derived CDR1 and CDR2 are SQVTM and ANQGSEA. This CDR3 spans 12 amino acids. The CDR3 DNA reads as TGCAGCGTGAAGACAGGTAATCAGCCCCAGCATTTT. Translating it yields CSVKTGNQPQHF.

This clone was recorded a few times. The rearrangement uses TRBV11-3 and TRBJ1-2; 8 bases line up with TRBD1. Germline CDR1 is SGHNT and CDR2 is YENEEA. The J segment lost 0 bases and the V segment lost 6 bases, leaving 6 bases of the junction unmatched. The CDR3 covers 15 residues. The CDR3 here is CASSFRTGTNYGYTF. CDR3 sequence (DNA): TGTGCCAGCAGTTTTCGGACAGGGACTAACTATGGCTACACCTTC.

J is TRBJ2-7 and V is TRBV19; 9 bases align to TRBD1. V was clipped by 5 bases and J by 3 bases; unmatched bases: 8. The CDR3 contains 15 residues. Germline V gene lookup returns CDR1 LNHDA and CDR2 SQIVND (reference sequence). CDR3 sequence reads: CASSPSGQGFYEQYF. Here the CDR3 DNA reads TGTGCCAGTAGTCCCTCGGGACAGGGATTCTACGAGCAGTACTTC.

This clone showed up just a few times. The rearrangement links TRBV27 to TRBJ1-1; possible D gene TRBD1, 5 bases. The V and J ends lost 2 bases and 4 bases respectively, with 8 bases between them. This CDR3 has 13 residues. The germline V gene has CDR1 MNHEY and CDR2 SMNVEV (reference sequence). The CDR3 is CASSLGRATEAFF. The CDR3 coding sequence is TGTGCCAGCAGTTTAGGCAGGGCCACTGAAGCTTTCTTT.

The CDR3 coding sequence is TGTGCCAGCAGTGTTTCACTCGGCGGCACCTACGAGCAGTACTTC. Translation gives CASSVSLGGTYEQYF. This rearrangement joins TRBV25-1 to TRBJ2-7; no definite D call. The CDR3 sequence is 15 residues long. V lost 4 bases and J 2 bases, leaving 15 bases between the germline ends. Germline CDR1 is MGHDK and CDR2 is SYGVNS.

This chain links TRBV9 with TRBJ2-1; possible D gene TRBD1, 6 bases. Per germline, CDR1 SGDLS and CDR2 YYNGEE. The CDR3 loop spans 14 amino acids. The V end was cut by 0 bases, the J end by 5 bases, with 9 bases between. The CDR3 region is CASSVGTDNNEQFF. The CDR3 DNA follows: TGTGCCAGCAGCGTAGGGACAGATAACAATGAGCAGTTCTTC.

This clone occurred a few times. Here the CDR3 DNA reads TGCGCCAGCAGCCCAGGGACTAGCGGGCACTACAATGAGCAGTTCTTC. Translation: CASSPGTSGHYNEQFF. The V gene is TRBV5-1, the J gene TRBJ2-1; 12 bases agree with TRBD2. CDR1 is SGHRS, CDR2 YFSETQ, per germline. Trimming took 4 bases from V and 3 from J; bases not matched to a gene: 5. This CDR3 is built from 16 residues.

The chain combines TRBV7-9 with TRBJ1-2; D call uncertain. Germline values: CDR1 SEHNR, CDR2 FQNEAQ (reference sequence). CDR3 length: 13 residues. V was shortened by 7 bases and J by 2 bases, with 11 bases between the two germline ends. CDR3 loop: CASTDRRNYGYTF. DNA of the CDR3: TGTGCCAGCACCGACCGGAGGAACTATGGCTACACCTTC.

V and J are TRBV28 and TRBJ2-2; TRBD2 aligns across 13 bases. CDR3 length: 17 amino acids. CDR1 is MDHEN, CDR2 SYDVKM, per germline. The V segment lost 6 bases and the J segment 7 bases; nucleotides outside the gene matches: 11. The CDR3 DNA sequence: TGTGCCAGCAGCTCCCCGGGACTAGCGGGAAAGGGCGGGGAGCTGTTTTTT. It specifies CASSSPGLAGKGGELFF.